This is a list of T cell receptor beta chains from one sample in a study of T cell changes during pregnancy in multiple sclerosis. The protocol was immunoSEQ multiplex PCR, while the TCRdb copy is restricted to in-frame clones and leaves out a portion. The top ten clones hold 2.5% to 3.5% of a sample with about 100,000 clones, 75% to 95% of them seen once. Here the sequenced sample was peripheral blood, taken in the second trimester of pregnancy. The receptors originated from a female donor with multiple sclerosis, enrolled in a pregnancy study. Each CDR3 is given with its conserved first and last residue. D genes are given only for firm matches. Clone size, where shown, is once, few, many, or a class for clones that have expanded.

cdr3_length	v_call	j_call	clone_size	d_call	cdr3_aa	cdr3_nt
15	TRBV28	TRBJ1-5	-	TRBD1	CASFVRGRSDQPQHF	TGTGCCAGCTTCGTGAGGGGGCGCTCAGATCAGCCCCAGCATTTT
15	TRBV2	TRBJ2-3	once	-	CASRKWGGPTDTQYF	TGTGCCAGCCGGAAGTGGGGGGGCCCCACAGATACGCAGTATTTT
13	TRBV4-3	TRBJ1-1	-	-	CASSLTVNTEAFF	TGCGCCAGCAGCCTGACAGTTAACACTGAAGCTTTCTTT
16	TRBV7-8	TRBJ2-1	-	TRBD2	CASSLRVAGEDNEQFF	TGTGCCAGCAGCTTAAGAGTAGCGGGAGAGGACAATGAGCAGTTCTTC
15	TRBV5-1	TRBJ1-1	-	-	CASSLAPGKITEAFF	TGCGCCAGCAGCTTGGCCCCGGGGAAGATCACTGAAGCTTTCTTT
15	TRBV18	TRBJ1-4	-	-	CASSPQGWGGEKLFF	TGTGCCAGCTCACCCCAGGGATGGGGTGGTGAAAAACTGTTTTTT
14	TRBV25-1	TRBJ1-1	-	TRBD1	CAGSDFGQGFKAFF	TGTGCCGGCAGTGACTTTGGACAGGGGTTTAAAGCTTTCTTT
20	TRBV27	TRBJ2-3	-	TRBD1	CASSTTQTGALLSGTDTQYF	TGTGCCAGCAGTACTACCCAGACAGGGGCTCTCCTCAGTGGCACAGATACGCAGTATTTT
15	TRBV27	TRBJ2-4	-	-	CASSLSSVAKNIQYF	TGTGCCAGCAGTTTATCTAGCGTAGCCAAAAACATTCAGTACTTC
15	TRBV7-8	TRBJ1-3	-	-	CASSLGLLSGNTIYF	TGTGCCAGCAGCTTGGGACTGCTCTCTGGAAACACCATATATTTT
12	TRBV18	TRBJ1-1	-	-	CASSPPSGPPAF	TGTGCCAGCTCACCACCGTCAGGGCCTCCTGCCTTT
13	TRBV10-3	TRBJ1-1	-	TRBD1	CATGQGLNTEAFF	TGTGCCACCGGACAGGGGTTGAACACTGAAGCTTTCTTT
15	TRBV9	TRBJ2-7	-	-	CASSPSGGPGYEQYF	TGTGCCAGCAGCCCCTCGGGCGGGCCAGGCTACGAGCAGTACTTC
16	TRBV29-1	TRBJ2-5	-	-	CSVEDPAGNRGGTQYF	TGCAGCGTTGAAGATCCGGCGGGGAACCGGGGTGGGACCCAGTACTTC
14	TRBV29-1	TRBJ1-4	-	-	CSARRGGTNEKLFF	TGCAGCGCCCGACGGGGGGGAACTAATGAAAAACTGTTTTTT
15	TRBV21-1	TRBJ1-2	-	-	CASSSSEGIGFGYTF	TGTGCCAGCAGCTCTAGCGAAGGAATAGGCTTTGGCTACACCTTC
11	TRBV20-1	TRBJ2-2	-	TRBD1	CSAGGPGELFF	TGCAGCGCAGGGGGCCCCGGGGAGCTGTTTTTT
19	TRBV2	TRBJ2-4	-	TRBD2	CASSETGQGAGAAKNIQYF	TGTGCCAGCAGTGAAACAGGGCAGGGAGCGGGGGCCGCCAAAAACATTCAGTACTTC
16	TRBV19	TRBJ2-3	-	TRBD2	CASTQEAGGVGDTQYF	TGTGCCAGTACTCAAGAGGCGGGAGGGGTGGGAGATACGCAGTATTTT
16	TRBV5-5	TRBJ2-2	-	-	CASSRDGGTNTGELFF	TGTGCCAGCAGCCGTGACGGAGGAACGAACACCGGGGAGCTGTTTTTT
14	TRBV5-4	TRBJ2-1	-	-	CASSSRIGADEQFF	TGTGCCAGCAGCTCCCGTATAGGAGCGGATGAGCAGTTCTTC
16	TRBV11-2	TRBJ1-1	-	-	CASSLGGGGRNTEAFF	TGTGCCAGCAGCTTAGGGGGAGGAGGTCGGAACACTGAAGCTTTCTTT
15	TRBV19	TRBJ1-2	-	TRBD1	CASSIAPYRGMGYTF	TGTGCCAGTAGTATAGCCCCGTACAGGGGTATGGGCTACACCTTC
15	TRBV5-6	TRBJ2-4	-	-	CASSRTVIAKNIQYF	TGTGCCAGCAGCCGCACAGTGATAGCCAAAAACATTCAGTACTTC
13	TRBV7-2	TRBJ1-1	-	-	CASSVTGVTEAFF	TGTGCCAGCAGCGTAACGGGGGTAACTGAAGCTTTCTTT
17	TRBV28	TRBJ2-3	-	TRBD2	CASSSPAPGLAGDTQYF	TGTGCCAGCAGTTCCCCGGCTCCGGGACTAGCGGGAGATACGCAGTATTTT
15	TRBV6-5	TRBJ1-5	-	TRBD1	CASSPDRGGNQPQHF	TGTGCCAGCAGCCCAGACAGGGGAGGCAATCAGCCCCAGCATTTT
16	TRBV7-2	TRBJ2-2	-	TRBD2	CASSKPTSRNTGELFF	TGTGCCAGCAGCAAACCGACTAGCAGGAACACCGGGGAGCTGTTTTTT